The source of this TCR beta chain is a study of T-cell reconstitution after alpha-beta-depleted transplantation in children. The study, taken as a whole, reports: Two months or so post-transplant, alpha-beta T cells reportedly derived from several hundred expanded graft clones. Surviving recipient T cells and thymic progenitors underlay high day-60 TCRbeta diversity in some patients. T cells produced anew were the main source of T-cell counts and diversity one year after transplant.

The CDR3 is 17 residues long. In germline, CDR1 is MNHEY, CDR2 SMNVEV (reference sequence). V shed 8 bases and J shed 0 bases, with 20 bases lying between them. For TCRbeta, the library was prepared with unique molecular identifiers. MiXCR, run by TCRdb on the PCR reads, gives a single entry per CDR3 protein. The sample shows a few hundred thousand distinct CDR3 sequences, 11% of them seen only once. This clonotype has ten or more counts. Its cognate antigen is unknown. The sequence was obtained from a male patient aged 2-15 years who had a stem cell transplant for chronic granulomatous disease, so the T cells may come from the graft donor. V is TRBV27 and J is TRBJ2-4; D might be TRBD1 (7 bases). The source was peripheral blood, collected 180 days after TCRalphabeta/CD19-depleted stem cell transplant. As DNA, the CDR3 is TGTGCCAGCTCCCCAAGTAGGAGGGGGCTAGCCAAAAACATTCAGTACTTC. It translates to CASSPSRRGLAKNIQYF.